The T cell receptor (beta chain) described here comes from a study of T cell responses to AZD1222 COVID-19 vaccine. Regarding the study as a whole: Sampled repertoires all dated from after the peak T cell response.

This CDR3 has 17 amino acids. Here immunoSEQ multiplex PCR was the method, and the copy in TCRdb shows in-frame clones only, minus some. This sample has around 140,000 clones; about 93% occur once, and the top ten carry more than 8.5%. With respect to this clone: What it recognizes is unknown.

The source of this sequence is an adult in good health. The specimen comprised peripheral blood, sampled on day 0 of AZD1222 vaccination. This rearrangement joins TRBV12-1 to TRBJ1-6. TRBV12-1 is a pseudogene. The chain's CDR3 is CASSPRQIRAVNSPLHF. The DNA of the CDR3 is TGTGCCAGCAGCCCCCGGCAGATTCGGGCAGTCAATTCACCCCTCCACTTT.